Listed below are T cell receptor beta chains from one sample, sequenced in a study of blood T cell repertoires in COVID-19. Using immunoSEQ multiplex PCR, the repertoire was profiled, and TCRdb retains in-frame clones only, with some absent. The data show some 500,000 clones, about 89% seen once. The sequencing sample was made of peripheral blood. The receptors stem from a woman aged 50 to 60 with COVID-19, enrolled during active disease. The CDR3 runs from the conserved cysteine through the conserved F or W. The D gene is left open where the match is weak. Some rows have no size entry. The others give once, few or many, or a class for an expanded clone.

v_call: TRBV5-4; d_call: TRBD2; j_call: TRBJ2-1; clone_size: .; cdr3_aa: CASSPGGGGANEQFF; cdr3_nt: TGTGCCAGCAGCCCGGGTGGCGGGGGGGCCAATGAGCAGTTCTTC
v_call: TRBV27; d_call: TRBD1; j_call: TRBJ1-6; clone_size: .; cdr3_aa: CASSPFRGSSSPLHF; cdr3_nt: TGTGCCAGCAGCCCCTTCAGGGGGTCGAGTTCACCCCTCCACTTT
v_call: TRBV9; d_call: TRBD2; j_call: TRBJ2-2; clone_size: once; cdr3_aa: CASSGGLAHTGELFF; cdr3_nt: TGTGCCAGCAGCGGAGGACTAGCTCACACCGGGGAGCTGTTTTTT
v_call: TRBV30; d_call: .; j_call: TRBJ2-5; clone_size: .; cdr3_aa: CAWRKRAQETQYF; cdr3_nt: TGTGCCTGGCGAAAGCGGGCACAAGAGACCCAGTACTTC
v_call: TRBV5-6; d_call: .; j_call: TRBJ2-2; clone_size: .; cdr3_aa: CASSLSGTGELFF; cdr3_nt: TGTGCCAGCAGCTTGTCAGGGACCGGGGAGCTGTTTTTT
v_call: TRBV10-1; d_call: TRBD2; j_call: TRBJ2-7; clone_size: .; cdr3_aa: CASSEYRAGVGQYF; cdr3_nt: TGCGCCAGCAGTGAGTACAGAGCGGGGGTCGGGCAGTACTTC
v_call: TRBV2; d_call: .; j_call: TRBJ1-1; clone_size: few; cdr3_aa: CASNFGQSNTEAFF; cdr3_nt: TGTGCCAGCAATTTTGGACAGAGTAACACTGAAGCTTTCTTT
v_call: TRBV4-1; d_call: .; j_call: TRBJ1-1; clone_size: .; cdr3_aa: CASSRKGGAGVNTEAFF; cdr3_nt: TGCGCCAGCAGCCGAAAAGGTGGGGCAGGGGTGAACACTGAAGCTTTCTTT
v_call: TRBV2; d_call: .; j_call: TRBJ1-2; clone_size: once; cdr3_aa: CASSPGYGYTF; cdr3_nt: TGTGCCAGCAGTCCAGGGTACGGCTACACCTTC
v_call: TRBV6-5; d_call: TRBD2; j_call: TRBJ2-1; clone_size: .; cdr3_aa: CASKRDQSSYNEQFF; cdr3_nt: TGTGCCAGCAAGCGGGACCAGAGCTCCTACAATGAGCAGTTCTTC
v_call: TRBV18; d_call: TRBD2; j_call: TRBJ2-7; clone_size: .; cdr3_aa: CASSRTSGGPPPYEQYF; cdr3_nt: TGTGCCAGCTCACGAACTAGCGGGGGGCCCCCCCCCTACGAGCAGTACTTC
v_call: TRBV18; d_call: TRBD1; j_call: TRBJ2-6; clone_size: .; cdr3_aa: CASSPTGAASGANVLTF; cdr3_nt: TGTGCCAGCTCACCGACAGGGGCCGCCTCTGGGGCCAACGTCCTGACTTTC
v_call: TRBV5-4; d_call: TRBD2; j_call: TRBJ2-5; clone_size: .; cdr3_aa: CASSFDLAGGPGETQYF; cdr3_nt: TGTGCCAGCAGCTTTGATCTAGCGGGGGGCCCAGGGGAGACCCAGTACTTC
v_call: TRBV5-1; d_call: .; j_call: TRBJ2-5; clone_size: .; cdr3_aa: CASRDSETQYF; cdr3_nt: TGCGCCAGCCGGGACTCAGAGACCCAGTACTTC
v_call: TRBV6-6; d_call: TRBD2; j_call: TRBJ2-1; clone_size: .; cdr3_aa: CASSRTGTSGVHEQFF; cdr3_nt: TGTGCCAGCAGCCGTACCGGGACTAGCGGGGTCCATGAGCAGTTCTTC
v_call: TRBV7-8; d_call: TRBD1; j_call: TRBJ1-2; clone_size: .; cdr3_aa: CASSPRTGSYGYTF; cdr3_nt: TGTGCCAGCAGCCCCCGGACAGGGTCGTATGGCTACACCTTC
v_call: TRBV30; d_call: .; j_call: TRBJ2-7; clone_size: .; cdr3_aa: CAWSDLYSYEQYF; cdr3_nt: TGTGCCTGGAGTGACCTATACAGCTACGAGCAGTACTTC
v_call: TRBV11-2; d_call: TRBD2; j_call: TRBJ2-5; clone_size: .; cdr3_aa: CASSPTSGGGETQYF; cdr3_nt: TGTGCCAGCAGCCCTACTAGCGGGGGGGGAGAGACCCAGTACTTC
v_call: TRBV11-2; d_call: .; j_call: TRBJ2-1; clone_size: .; cdr3_aa: CASSYSGVSYNEQFF; cdr3_nt: TGTGCCAGCAGCTACTCAGGGGTGTCCTACAATGAGCAGTTCTTC
v_call: TRBV19; d_call: .; j_call: TRBJ1-4; clone_size: .; cdr3_aa: CASSIGPEVNEKLFF; cdr3_nt: TGTGCCAGTAGTATAGGGCCAGAAGTGAATGAAAAACTGTTTTTT
v_call: TRBV6-5; d_call: TRBD2; j_call: TRBJ2-3; clone_size: once; cdr3_aa: CASSSAGGLTDTQYF; cdr3_nt: TGTGCCAGCAGCTCCGCGGGGGGCCTCACAGATACGCAGTATTTT
v_call: TRBV10-1; d_call: TRBD2; j_call: TRBJ2-3; clone_size: .; cdr3_aa: CASSDRTSGGTDTQYF; cdr3_nt: TGCGCCAGCAGTGACCGGACTAGCGGGGGTACAGATACGCAGTATTTT
v_call: TRBV19; d_call: TRBD1; j_call: TRBJ1-6; clone_size: .; cdr3_aa: CASSWDRASSPLHF; cdr3_nt: TGTGCCAGTAGTTGGGACAGGGCGAGTTCACCCCTCCACTTT
v_call: TRBV15; d_call: .; j_call: TRBJ1-3; clone_size: .; cdr3_aa: CATSRDLGGLGSGNTIYF; cdr3_nt: TGTGCCACCAGCAGAGACCTCGGGGGGCTTGGCTCTGGAAACACCATATATTTT
v_call: TRBV6-5; d_call: TRBD1; j_call: TRBJ2-7; clone_size: .; cdr3_aa: CASSYSDRGDYEQYF; cdr3_nt: TGTGCCAGCAGTTACAGTGACAGGGGGGACTACGAGCAGTACTTC
v_call: TRBV28; d_call: TRBD1; j_call: TRBJ1-1; clone_size: .; cdr3_aa: CASSLGTGSTEAFF; cdr3_nt: TGTGCCAGCAGTTTAGGGACAGGGTCGACTGAAGCTTTCTTT
v_call: TRBV4-2; d_call: .; j_call: TRBJ1-4; clone_size: .; cdr3_aa: CASSQDRTNEKLFF; cdr3_nt: TGTGCCAGCAGCCAAGACAGAACTAATGAAAAACTGTTTTTT
v_call: TRBV19; d_call: .; j_call: TRBJ1-1; clone_size: .; cdr3_aa: CASSIVSGTEAFF; cdr3_nt: TGTGCCAGTAGTATTGTCTCGGGTACTGAAGCTTTCTTT
v_call: TRBV9; d_call: .; j_call: TRBJ1-1; clone_size: .; cdr3_aa: CASSPGRGLSTEAFF; cdr3_nt: TGTGCCAGCAGCCCAGGGAGGGGGTTGAGCACTGAAGCTTTCTTT
v_call: TRBV5-1; d_call: TRBD1; j_call: TRBJ1-1; clone_size: .; cdr3_aa: CASSLGTETEAFF; cdr3_nt: TGCGCCAGCAGCCTCGGGACAGAAACTGAAGCTTTCTTT
v_call: TRBV7-9; d_call: TRBD2; j_call: TRBJ2-5; clone_size: .; cdr3_aa: CASSLLPRGAKETQYF; cdr3_nt: TGTGCCAGCAGCTTGCTCCCGCGGGGGGCGAAAGAGACCCAGTACTTC
v_call: TRBV6-5; d_call: .; j_call: TRBJ2-7; clone_size: .; cdr3_aa: CASSYSRAGEQYF; cdr3_nt: TGTGCCAGCAGTTACTCCAGGGCCGGCGAGCAGTACTTC
v_call: TRBV5-1; d_call: TRBD1; j_call: TRBJ1-2; clone_size: .; cdr3_aa: CASSWDRLGYTF; cdr3_nt: TGCGCCAGCAGCTGGGACAGACTAGGCTACACCTTC
v_call: TRBV2; d_call: TRBD1; j_call: TRBJ1-5; clone_size: .; cdr3_aa: CASRGTGSNQPQHF; cdr3_nt: TGTGCCAGCAGGGGGACAGGGAGCAATCAGCCCCAGCATTTT
v_call: TRBV6-1; d_call: .; j_call: TRBJ2-2; clone_size: .; cdr3_aa: CASRETATGTTGELFF; cdr3_nt: TGTGCCAGCAGGGAAACCGCGACGGGAACCACCGGGGAGCTGTTTTTT
v_call: TRBV28; d_call: .; j_call: TRBJ1-1; clone_size: .; cdr3_aa: CASSDPVPTQRAFF; cdr3_nt: TGTGCCAGCAGCGACCCAGTCCCTACCCAGCGAGCTTTCTTT
v_call: TRBV2; d_call: .; j_call: TRBJ1-1; clone_size: .; cdr3_aa: CASSPLGGTTSNTEAFF; cdr3_nt: TGTGCCAGCAGCCCCCTCGGGGGGACAACCTCGAACACTGAAGCTTTCTTT
v_call: TRBV30; d_call: TRBD1; j_call: TRBJ1-6; clone_size: .; cdr3_aa: CAWSVRTGGSYNSPLHF; cdr3_nt: TGTGCCTGGAGTGTACGAACAGGGGGCTCCTATAATTCACCCCTCCACTTT
v_call: TRBV30; d_call: TRBD1; j_call: TRBJ2-2; clone_size: .; cdr3_aa: CAWTGTANTGELFF; cdr3_nt: TGTGCCTGGACCGGGACAGCGAACACCGGGGAGCTGTTTTTT
v_call: TRBV5-1; d_call: TRBD1; j_call: TRBJ2-1; clone_size: .; cdr3_aa: CASSPWTGGNEQFF; cdr3_nt: TGCGCCAGCAGCCCCTGGACAGGGGGCAATGAGCAGTTCTTC
v_call: TRBV5-1; d_call: .; j_call: TRBJ2-7; clone_size: .; cdr3_aa: CASSLSGGATYEQYF; cdr3_nt: TGCGCCAGCAGCTTGAGCGGCGGGGCTACCTACGAGCAGTACTTC
v_call: TRBV27; d_call: TRBD2; j_call: TRBJ2-3; clone_size: .; cdr3_aa: CASSLISIGTSGSDTQYF; cdr3_nt: TGTGCCAGCAGTTTAATTTCTATCGGTACTAGCGGATCAGATACGCAGTATTTT
v_call: TRBV30; d_call: .; j_call: TRBJ2-7; clone_size: .; cdr3_aa: CAWSTFRADEQYF; cdr3_nt: TGTGCCTGGAGTACTTTCCGAGCCGACGAGCAGTACTTC
v_call: TRBV11-3; d_call: TRBD1; j_call: TRBJ2-7; clone_size: .; cdr3_aa: CASSLGQDGSEQYF; cdr3_nt: TGTGCCAGCAGCTTGGGACAGGACGGATCCGAGCAGTACTTC
v_call: TRBV18; d_call: .; j_call: TRBJ1-2; clone_size: .; cdr3_aa: CASSPQEGYGYTF; cdr3_nt: TGTGCCAGCTCACCACAAGAGGGCTATGGCTACACCTTC
v_call: TRBV6-6; d_call: .; j_call: TRBJ2-7; clone_size: .; cdr3_aa: CASSYTGDEQYF; cdr3_nt: TGTGCCAGCAGTTACACAGGTGACGAGCAGTACTTC
v_call: TRBV19; d_call: .; j_call: TRBJ1-2; clone_size: .; cdr3_aa: CASRTADNYKRGIF; cdr3_nt: TGTGCCAGTAGGACAGCCGATAACTACAAACGCGGAATCTTC
v_call: TRBV5-1; d_call: .; j_call: TRBJ2-3; clone_size: .; cdr3_aa: CASSLGGQEDTQYF; cdr3_nt: TGCGCCAGCAGTCTCGGGGGGCAGGAAGATACGCAGTATTTT
v_call: TRBV6-6; d_call: TRBD1; j_call: TRBJ1-6; clone_size: .; cdr3_aa: CASSLGTGGSPLHF; cdr3_nt: TGTGCCAGCAGTTTAGGGACAGGCGGCTCACCCCTCCACTTT
v_call: TRBV5-1; d_call: .; j_call: TRBJ2-3; clone_size: few; cdr3_aa: CASSSTDTQYF; cdr3_nt: TGCGCCAGCAGCTCAACAGATACGCAGTATTTT
v_call: TRBV3-1/TRBV3-2; d_call: .; j_call: TRBJ2-3; clone_size: .; cdr3_aa: CASSQTTSADTQYF; cdr3_nt: TGTGCCAGCAGCCAGACGACTAGTGCAGATACGCAGTATTTT
v_call: TRBV10-3; d_call: TRBD1; j_call: TRBJ1-4; clone_size: once; cdr3_aa: CAIRTGTGGSTNEKLFF; cdr3_nt: TGTGCCATCAGAACCGGGACAGGGGGTTCTACTAATGAAAAACTGTTTTTT
v_call: TRBV2; d_call: .; j_call: TRBJ1-1; clone_size: .; cdr3_aa: CASFVVWRTETEAFF; cdr3_nt: TGTGCCAGCTTTGTAGTGTGGAGAACGGAGACTGAAGCTTTCTTT
v_call: TRBV2; d_call: TRBD1; j_call: TRBJ1-1; clone_size: .; cdr3_aa: CASSVGQVKNTEAFF; cdr3_nt: TGTGCCAGCAGCGTCGGACAGGTAAAGAACACTGAAGCTTTCTTT